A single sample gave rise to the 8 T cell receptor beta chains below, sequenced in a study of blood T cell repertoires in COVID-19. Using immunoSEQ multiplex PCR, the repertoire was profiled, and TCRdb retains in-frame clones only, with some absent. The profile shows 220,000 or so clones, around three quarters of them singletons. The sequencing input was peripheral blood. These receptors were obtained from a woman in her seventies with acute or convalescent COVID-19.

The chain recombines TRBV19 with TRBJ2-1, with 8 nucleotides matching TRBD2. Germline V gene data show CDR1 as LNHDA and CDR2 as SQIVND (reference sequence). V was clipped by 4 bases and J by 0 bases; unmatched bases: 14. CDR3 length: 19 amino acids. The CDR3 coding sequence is TGTGCCAGTAGTACCCGGCCTAGCGGGTCTATAAGCTCCTACAATGAGCAGTTCTTC. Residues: CASSTRPSGSISSYNEQFF.

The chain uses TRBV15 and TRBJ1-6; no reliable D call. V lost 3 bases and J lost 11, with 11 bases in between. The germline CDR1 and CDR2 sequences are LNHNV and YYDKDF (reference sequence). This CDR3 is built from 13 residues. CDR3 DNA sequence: TGTGCCACCAGCAGGGTATCGGGAGCACCCCTCCACTTT. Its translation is CATSRVSGAPLHF.

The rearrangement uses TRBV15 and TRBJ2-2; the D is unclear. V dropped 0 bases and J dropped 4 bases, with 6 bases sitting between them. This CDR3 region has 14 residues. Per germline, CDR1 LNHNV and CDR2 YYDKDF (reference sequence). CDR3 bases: TGTGCCACCAGCAGAGACCCTTTCACCGGGGAGCTGTTTTTT. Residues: CATSRDPFTGELFF.

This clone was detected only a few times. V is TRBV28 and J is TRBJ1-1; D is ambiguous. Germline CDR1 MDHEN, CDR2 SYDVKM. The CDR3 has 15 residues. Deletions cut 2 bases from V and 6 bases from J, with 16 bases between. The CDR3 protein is CASSLGIGEGSEAFF. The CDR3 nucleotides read TGTGCCAGCAGTTTAGGCATAGGAGAGGGCTCTGAAGCTTTCTTT.

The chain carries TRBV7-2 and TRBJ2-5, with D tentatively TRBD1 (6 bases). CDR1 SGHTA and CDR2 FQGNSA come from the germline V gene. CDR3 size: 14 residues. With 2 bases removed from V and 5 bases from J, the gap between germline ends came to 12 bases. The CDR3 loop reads CASSLKTGRETQYF. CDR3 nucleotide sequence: TGTGCCAGCAGCTTAAAGACAGGCCGGGAGACCCAGTACTTC.

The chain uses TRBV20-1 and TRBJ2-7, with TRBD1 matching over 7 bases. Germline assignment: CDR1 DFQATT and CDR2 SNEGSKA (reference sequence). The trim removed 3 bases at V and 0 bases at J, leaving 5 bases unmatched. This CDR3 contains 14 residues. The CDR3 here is CSASSDRDSYEQYF. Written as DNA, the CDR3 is TGCAGTGCTAGTTCCGACAGGGACTCCTACGAGCAGTACTTC.

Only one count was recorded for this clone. CDR3 sequence reads: CASSLGAINQPQHF. CDR3 bases: TGTGCCAGCAGCTTAGGGGCCATCAATCAGCCCCAGCATTTT. V and J are TRBV13 and TRBJ1-5; D call uncertain. V was pared by 0 bases and J by 3 bases, with 6 bases between. The CDR3 spans 14 residues. Germline loops: CDR1 PRHDT, CDR2 FYEKMQ (reference sequence).

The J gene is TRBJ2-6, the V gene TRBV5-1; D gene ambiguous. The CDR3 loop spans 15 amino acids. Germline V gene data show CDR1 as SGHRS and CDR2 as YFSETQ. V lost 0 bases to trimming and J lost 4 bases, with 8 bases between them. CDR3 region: CASSLALSGANVLTF. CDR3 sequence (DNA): TGCGCCAGCAGCTTGGCCCTCTCCGGGGCCAACGTCCTGACTTTC.